Listed here are 10 T cell receptor beta chains from one sample, sequenced in a study of T-cell memory formation after mild COVID-19. TCRdb independently ran MiXCR on the 5' RACE reads; one entry per CDR3 protein. The table shows 350,000 to 500,000 distinct CDR3 sequences, with around 19% occurring only once. Input material: PBMCs or a T cell subset sorted from them (not recorded which). Receptor source: an adult woman who had mild COVID-19 (a few samples of this study predate the infection). Cell type and time point are not known.

The chain joins TRBV3-1 to TRBJ2-5; 8 bases line up with TRBD2. The CDR3 runs to 15 residues. The germline V gene encodes CDR1 LGHDT and CDR2 YNNKEL (reference sequence). V gave up 1 base and J gave up 2 bases; unmatched junction bases: 3. As DNA, the CDR3 is TGTGCCAGCAGCCAAGCGGGAGGGAAACAAGAGACCCAGTACTTC. Protein sequence: CASSQAGGKQETQYF.

This clonotype was detected a few times. The CDR3 DNA reads as TGTGCCAGCAGTGAATCGTCCGGGGGATCCGAACAGCCCCAGCATTTT. The encoded protein is CASSESSGGSEQPQHF. This chain connects TRBV25-1 to TRBJ1-5; weak D call: TRBD1 (5 bases). The CDR3 runs to 16 residues. V lost 1 base and J 7 bases, leaving 17 bases between the germline ends. From germline, CDR1 is MGHDK and CDR2 SYGVNS.

The J gene is TRBJ2-2, the V gene TRBV9, with D possibly matching TRBD2 (5 bases). This CDR3 is built from 18 residues. Germline V gene data show CDR1 as SGDLS and CDR2 as YYNGEE. Trimming took 0 bases from V and 3 from J, leaving 18 bases between them. CDR3 nucleotide sequence: TGTGCCAGCAGCGTAGAGGGTATCGGGAACGTTTACACCGGGGAGCTGTTTTTT. Translated, it gives CASSVEGIGNVYTGELFF.

This clonotype occurred a few times. The V and J genes are TRBV7-9 and TRBJ2-3, with 8 bases aligning to TRBD2. The CDR3 is 16 residues long. With 2 bases clipped from V and 5 bases from J, the junction kept 9 bases outside the gene matches. Germline assignment: CDR1 SEHNR and CDR2 FQNEAQ (reference sequence). DNA for the CDR3: TGTGCCAGCAGCTTAAGTACGGGAGGGCCGGGAGATACGCAGTATTTT. Translated: CASSLSTGGPGDTQYF.

The chain carries TRBV29-1 and TRBJ2-7; no clear D gene. There are 14 residues in the CDR3. Germline V lookup: CDR1 SQVTM, CDR2 ANQGSEA. V shed 3 bases and J shed 1 base, with 13 bases lying between them. CDR3: CSVDAGSKSYEQYF. The CDR3 DNA reads as TGCAGCGTTGACGCCGGGTCTAAGTCCTACGAGCAGTACTTC.

The rearrangement joins TRBV27 to TRBJ2-7; the match to TRBD2 covers 7 bases. Germline V gives CDR1 MNHEY, CDR2 SMNVEV (reference sequence). The J segment lost 2 bases and the V segment lost 0 bases, leaving 13 bases of the junction unmatched. CDR3 length: 18 amino acids. This CDR3 reads CASSLSNHPGLPPYEQYF. The CDR3 coding sequence is TGTGCCAGCAGTTTATCCAATCACCCGGGACTACCCCCCTACGAGCAGTACTTC.

Written as DNA, the CDR3 is TGTGCCAGCAGCCTCCAGGGGGGTGAGCAGTTCTTC. Protein: CASSLQGGEQFF. The chain uses TRBV14 and TRBJ2-1, with D perhaps matching TRBD1 (7 bases). Looked up from germline, CDR1 is SGHDN and CDR2 is FVKESK. The CDR3 totals 12 residues. V was pared by 4 bases and J by 9 bases, with 10 bases between.

The genes are TRBV7-9 and TRBJ1-6; D uncertain. Germline CDR1 and CDR2: SEHNR and FQNEAQ (reference sequence). V gave up 1 base and J gave up 7 bases, with 8 bases separating them. The CDR3 is made up of 14 amino acids. The CDR3 loop reads CASSLVQANSPLHF. The CDR3 nucleotides are TGTGCCAGCAGCTTAGTCCAGGCCAATTCACCCCTCCACTTT.

The chain uses TRBV7-3 and TRBJ2-1; 11 nucleotides align to TRBD2. The germline V gene has CDR1 SGHTA and CDR2 FQGTGA. With 5 bases clipped from V and 0 bases from J, the junction kept 12 bases outside the gene matches. This CDR3 has 19 residues. CDR3 in DNA: TGTGCCAGCAGCACGCCGGCCGGACTAGCGGGCGGCTCCTACAATGAGCAGTTCTTC. It translates to CASSTPAGLAGGSYNEQFF.

In its sample, this clonotype was seen many times. The rearrangement uses TRBV27 and TRBJ1-1, with D perhaps TRBD1 (6 bases). The CDR3 runs 14 residues. Germline CDR1 and CDR2: MNHEY and SMNVEV (reference sequence). Trimming stripped 6 bases from V and 3 bases from J, with 14 bases between. The CDR3 protein is CASSLQGSDTEAFF. In DNA, the CDR3 is TGTGCCAGCAGCCTACAGGGATCGGACACTGAAGCTTTCTTT.